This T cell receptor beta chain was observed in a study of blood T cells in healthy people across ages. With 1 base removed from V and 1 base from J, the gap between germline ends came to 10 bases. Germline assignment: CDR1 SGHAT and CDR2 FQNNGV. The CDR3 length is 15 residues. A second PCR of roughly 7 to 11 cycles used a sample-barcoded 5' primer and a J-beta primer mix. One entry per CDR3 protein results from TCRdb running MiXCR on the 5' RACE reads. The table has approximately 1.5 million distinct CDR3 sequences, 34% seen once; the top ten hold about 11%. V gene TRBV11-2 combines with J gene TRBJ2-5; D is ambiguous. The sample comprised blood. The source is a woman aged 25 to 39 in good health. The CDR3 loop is CASSLGTTSQETQYF. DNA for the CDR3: TGTGCCAGCAGCTTAGGCACAACCTCCCAAGAGACCCAGTACTTC.